Sequencing of this T cell receptor beta chain was carried out in a study of blood T cell repertoires in COVID-19. In the study overall: There were acute and convalescent COVID-19 samples, and they came from the United States, Italy and Spain. Sample material is recorded as cDNA or gDNA derived from T cells, B-cell-depleted T cells, or PBMCs.

The CDR3 length is 13 residues. V gave up 6 bases and J gave up 8 bases; unmatched junction bases: 4. Germline CDR1 MRHNA, CDR2 SNTAGT. As handled by the study authors: By means of reference gene primer amplification, nucleated cell counts were estimated. TCRdb's copy holds only in-frame clones and misses some; the assay was immunoSEQ multiplex PCR. From that table come the V and J calls and clone size; the DNA was used to work out D and trimming. Altogether approximately 210,000 clones are present, 86% being singletons, with the ten largest covering 0.6% to 0.9%. The chain carries TRBV6-4 and TRBJ2-1, with 10 bases aligning to TRBD1. Material for sequencing was peripheral blood. The source is a woman between 70 and 85 years old with acute or convalescent COVID-19. The CDR3 here is CASRETGGYEQFF. For the CDR3, the DNA is TGTGCCAGCAGGGAGACAGGGGGCTATGAGCAGTTCTTC.